The entry below gives a single T cell receptor (beta chain) sequence along with its context. This entry comes from a study of blood T cell repertoires in COVID-19. The wider study: Material from acute and convalescent COVID-19 was sourced from the United States, Italy and Spain. T cells, B-cell-depleted T cells, or PBMCs supplied cDNA or gDNA.

Produced via immunoSEQ multiplex PCR; TCRdb's table is partial and in-frame only. Of some 70,000 clones detected, about 90% appear once; the ten largest clones hold 5.5% to 8.5%. Germline V gives CDR1 SEHNR, CDR2 FQNEAQ (reference sequence). Trimming removed 5 bases from V and 3 bases from J; junction bases left unmatched: 8. The length of the CDR3 is 15 residues. The chain recombines TRBV7-9 with TRBJ2-7; 9 bases are shared with TRBD1. Sequenced material: peripheral blood. This clonotype originated in a woman over 75 with active COVID-19. The chain's CDR3 is CASSAKPGQGYEQYF. In nucleotides, the CDR3 is TGTGCCAGCAGCGCAAAACCGGGACAGGGCTACGAGCAGTACTTC.